This T cell receptor (beta chain) stems from a study of tumor T cells in aggressive B-cell lymphoma listed by TCRdb under 2017. On this clone itself: The antigen it binds to is not known. The input lacks base qualities; no much larger clone sits a single base away.

Library preparation used the immunoSEQ multiplex PCR assay. TCRdb obtained this table from immuneACCESS and retained in-frame rearrangements with V and J assigned. These tables miss some clones; where compared with another copy, unresolved V genes account for less than half of the shortfall, and the remainder is unexplained. Present in this sample are some 8,000 clones, about 81% of which were seen just once. Together, the top ten hold roughly 2.5% of the sample. The CDR3, cysteine through phenylalanine, is 10 amino acids long. Left in the record is the CDR3 DNA by itself, 30 bases read in frame from the first base. The V and J ends are trimmed by 7 bases and 4 bases, leaving 5 bases between them. According to the germline V gene, CDR1 reads SQVTM and CDR2 reads ANQGSEA.

Sequenced input: tumor tissue. Recombination connected TRBV29-1 to TRBJ2-1, with the D gene not confidently named. The receptor comes from an adult with diffuse large B cell lymphoma. The sequenced DNA is TGCAGCGCGGTTTACAATGAGCAGTTCTTC. Its product reads: CSAVYNEQFF.